These 26 T cell receptor beta chains were all obtained from the same sample, sequenced in a study of blood T cell repertoires in COVID-19. Clones were sequenced by immunoSEQ multiplex PCR, and TCRdb holds only the in-frame ones, with some missing. Of about 66,000 clones listed, approximately 80% are singletons. The sequenced sample was peripheral blood. Every receptor here comes from a man in his 60s with acute or convalescent COVID-19.

This clone showed up just a few times. The chain links TRBV7-2 to TRBJ1-2, with D perhaps matching TRBD1 (5 bases). The V end lost 5 bases, the J end lost 3 bases, and 13 bases lay between the germline ends. CDR1 and CDR2 from the germline V gene are SGHTA and FQGNSA. The CDR3 is 14 amino acids. CDR3 DNA: TGTGCCAGCAGCCTGGGACGGGGGGACTATGGCTACACCTTC. As protein: CASSLGRGDYGYTF.

V usage is TRBV5-1 and J usage is TRBJ1-5; D is possibly TRBD1 (6 bases). V was trimmed by 3 bases and J by 4 bases, leaving 23 bases between them. The V gene's germline CDR1 is SGHRS and CDR2 YFSETQ. The CDR3 spans 18 residues. The CDR3 here is CASSSPGHHLRGNQPQHF. CDR3 coding DNA: TGCGCCAGCAGCTCTCCGGGACATCATTTGAGGGGAAATCAGCCCCAGCATTTT.

The rearrangement uses TRBV6-5 and TRBJ1-1; no reliable D call. Trimming removed 6 bases at V and 11 bases at J, with 19 bases between. Germline CDR1 is MNHEY and CDR2 is SVGAGI. The length of the CDR3 is 13 residues. The CDR3 DNA reads TGTGCCAGCAGGGTAGACGTCCCCCCGGGGGCTTTCTTT. It encodes CASRVDVPPGAFF.

This clone was recorded once. The gene calls are TRBV10-2 and TRBJ1-2; weak D call: TRBD1 (6 bases). CDR1 is WSHSY and CDR2 is SAAADI in the germline V gene. The CDR3 consists of 15 residues. V dropped 6 bases and J dropped 2 bases, with 16 bases sitting between them. CDR3: CASRETGFLNYGYTF. DNA for the CDR3: TGCGCCAGCAGGGAAACAGGGTTTCTGAACTATGGCTACACCTTC.

The rearrangement joins TRBV3-1 (or the pseudogene TRBV3-2) to TRBJ2-1, with 9 bases fitting TRBD2. V was clipped by 1 base and J by 4 bases; unmatched bases: 2. The CDR3 spans 15 residues. Germline V CDR1 and CDR2: LGHDT, YNNKEL (reference sequence). CDR3 nucleotide sequence: TGTGCCAGCAGCCAAGTAGCGGGGGCTTACAATGAGCAGTTCTTC. This sequence encodes CASSQVAGAYNEQFF.

The rearrangement links TRBV14 to TRBJ1-1, with D unresolved. This CDR3 is built from 17 residues. Looked up from germline, CDR1 is SGHDN and CDR2 is FVKESK. V was clipped by 0 bases and J by 0 bases, with 14 bases between them. This CDR3 is CASSQDRGRQMNTEAFF. For the CDR3, the DNA is TGTGCCAGCAGCCAAGATAGAGGTAGGCAGATGAACACTGAAGCTTTCTTT.

There are a few counts of this clone. V usage is TRBV6-5 and J usage is TRBJ1-2, with D uncertain. Germline values: CDR1 MNHEY, CDR2 SVGAGI. The CDR3 loop spans 13 amino acids. V was shortened by 6 bases and J by 4 bases, with 12 bases between the two germline ends. In nucleotides, the CDR3 is TGTGCCAGCAGCAAAACTAGTTTCTATGGCTACACCTTC. Its protein product is CASSKTSFYGYTF.

The chain has TRBV6-2 or TRBV6-3 and TRBJ2-6; D is ambiguous. Per the germline V gene, CDR1 is MNHEY and CDR2 is SVGEGT. V shed 3 bases and J shed 2 bases, with 5 bases lying between them. The CDR3 has 14 amino acids. The DNA for the CDR3 is TGTGCCAGCAGTTATGACACTGGGGCCAACGTCCTGACTTTC. Residues: CASSYDTGANVLTF.

This clone has a handful of counts. The chain joins TRBV7-2 to TRBJ2-2; D ambiguous. From germline, CDR1 is SGHTA and CDR2 FQGNSA. The CDR3 totals 13 residues. V was shortened by 5 bases and J by 5 bases, with 9 bases between the two germline ends. CDR3 sequence: CASSIDWTGELFF. The DNA of the CDR3 is TGTGCCAGCAGCATTGACTGGACCGGGGAGCTGTTTTTT.

This clone appeared a few times. J is TRBJ1-1 and V is TRBV15; tentatively, D is TRBD1 (6 bases). This CDR3 is built from 14 residues. Trimming stripped 1 base from V and 4 bases from J, with 10 bases between. CDR1 is LNHNV and CDR2 is YYDKDF in the germline V gene (reference sequence). CDR3 in amino acids: CATSRGGGGTEAFF. CDR3 nucleotide sequence: TGTGCCACCAGCAGAGGGGGAGGGGGCACTGAAGCTTTCTTT.

The chain carries TRBV11-3 and TRBJ1-1, with TRBD1 as a possible D gene (6 bases). Germline-derived CDR1 and CDR2 are SGHNT and YENEEA. Trimming shortened V by 5 bases and J by 0 bases, and 10 bases separated the two germline ends. This CDR3 is built from 14 residues. The CDR3 region is CASSAQGMNTEAFF. CDR3 coding DNA: TGTGCCAGCAGCGCACAGGGCATGAACACTGAAGCTTTCTTT.

The genes are TRBV18 and TRBJ1-1; D unresolved. CDR3 size: 14 residues. V lost 6 bases to trimming and J lost 1 base, with 12 bases between them. Germline V gene lookup returns CDR1 KGHSH and CDR2 LQKENI. CDR3 nucleotide sequence: TGTGCCAGCTCCCGCAACCGGGGGAACACTGAAGCTTTCTTT. This translates into CASSRNRGNTEAFF.

This clone turned up a few times. The J gene is TRBJ2-1, the V gene TRBV19; 7 positions agree with TRBD2. V dropped 1 base and J dropped 8; count of bases not matched to a gene: 11. The germline V gene has CDR1 LNHDA and CDR2 SQIVND (reference sequence). The CDR3 contains 16 residues. The DNA for the CDR3 is TGTGCCAGTAGTATAGGTGAAACGGGGAGGGGCGATGAGCAGTTCTTC. Its translation: CASSIGETGRGDEQFF.

This chain connects TRBV5-8 to TRBJ1-1; TRBD1 might be the D (5 bases). Trimming cost V 1 base and J 4 bases, with 11 bases left between them. The germline CDR1 and CDR2 sequences are SGHTS and YDEGEE. This CDR3 contains 14 residues. Here the CDR3 reads CASSLLRGSTEAFF. As DNA, the CDR3 is TGTGCCAGCAGCTTGCTTAGGGGAAGCACTGAAGCTTTCTTT.

The chain carries TRBV6-1 and TRBJ1-1; 8 bases line up with TRBD1. The CDR3 extends over 14 amino acids. Germline CDR1 MNHNS, CDR2 SASEGT. The J segment lost 2 bases and the V segment lost 2 bases, leaving 1 base of the junction unmatched. CDR3 bases: TGTGCCAGCAGTGAAACAGGGGGAAACACTGAAGCTTTCTTT. It encodes CASSETGGNTEAFF.

The chain combines TRBV2 with TRBJ2-7; 7 nucleotides align to TRBD1. Per the germline V gene, CDR1 is SNHLY and CDR2 is FYNNEI. CDR3 length equals 12 residues. V gave up 5 bases and J gave up 4 bases; unmatched junction bases: 2. CDR3 bases: TGTGCCAGCAGTCTGGACAGGTACGAGCAGTACTTC. It is translated as CASSLDRYEQYF.

V usage is TRBV27 and J usage is TRBJ2-7; 8 bases agree with TRBD1. With V trimmed by 5 bases and J by 3 bases, 6 bases remained unmatched. The germline CDR1 and CDR2 sequences are MNHEY and SMNVEV (reference sequence). This CDR3 region has 14 residues. The CDR3: CASSPLDRVYEQYF. DNA of the CDR3: TGTGCCAGCAGTCCTTTGGACAGGGTCTACGAGCAGTACTTC.

The V gene is TRBV7-2, the J gene TRBJ1-1, with D possibly being TRBD1 (6 bases). V lost 5 bases and J lost 8, with 15 bases in between. The CDR3 contains 13 residues. Germline CDR1 SGHTA, CDR2 FQGNSA. In DNA form, the CDR3 reads TGTGCCAGCAGCGCAACAGGGACGTCCGAAGCTTTCTTT. This encodes CASSATGTSEAFF.

The chain uses TRBV5-8 and TRBJ1-4; perhaps TRBD1 as D (6 bases). Germline assignment: CDR1 SGHTS and CDR2 YDEGEE. Trimming took off 3 bases at V and 2 bases at J, with 8 bases between the two ends. The CDR3 is 14 residues long. The CDR3 loop reads CASSYGQTNEKLFF. In nucleotides, the CDR3 is TGTGCCAGCAGCTATGGACAGACTAATGAAAAACTGTTTTTT.

The J gene is TRBJ1-3, the V gene TRBV7-9; 7 bases align to TRBD1. V was clipped by 3 bases and J by 6 bases; unmatched bases: 2. The CDR3 runs 13 residues. Germline assignment: CDR1 SEHNR and CDR2 FQNEAQ (reference sequence). CDR3 region: CASSLGQTNTIYF. The CDR3 DNA reads TGTGCCAGCAGCTTGGGACAGACAAACACCATATATTTT. The full variable domain, rest sourced from reference TRBV7-9 and TRBJ1-3, is DTGVSQNPRHKITKRGQNVTFRCDPISEHNRLYWYRQTLGQGPEFLTYFQNEAQLEKSRLLSDRFSAERPKGSFSTLEIQRTEQGDSAMYLCASSLGQTNTIYFGEGSWLTVV.

V is TRBV4-1 and J is TRBJ1-4, with TRBD1 matching 7 bases. Germline-derived CDR1 and CDR2 are MGHRA and YSYEKL. The CDR3 runs to 14 residues. Trimming cost V 1 base and J 8 bases; bases outside gene matches: 4. CDR3 nucleotide sequence: TGCGCCAGCAGCCAAGTCAGGGGGGACGAAAAACTGTTTTTT. Translated, it gives CASSQVRGDEKLFF.

The table lists this clone with many counts. The J gene is TRBJ2-2, the V gene TRBV7-9, with D perhaps matching TRBD2 (6 bases). V was shortened by 6 bases and J by 6 bases, with 17 bases between the two germline ends. In germline, CDR1 is SEHNR, CDR2 FQNEAQ (reference sequence). The CDR3 is made up of 15 amino acids. The CDR3 sequence is CASRTGTPYPGELFF. CDR3 nucleotides: TGTGCCAGCAGGACCGGGACTCCGTACCCCGGGGAGCTGTTTTTT.

The gene calls are TRBV10-3 and TRBJ1-2; D is undetermined. Germline lookup yields CDR1 ENHRY and CDR2 SYGVKD. V was pared by 11 bases and J by 4 bases, with 20 bases between. This CDR3 has 14 amino acids. The CDR3 spells CASNPSAIIYGYTF. CDR3 DNA sequence: TGTGCCTCGAACCCCAGCGCAATCATCTATGGCTACACCTTC.

The genes are TRBV27 and TRBJ1-5, with 11 bases lining up with TRBD1. V lost 3 bases to trimming and J lost 7 bases; unmatched junction nucleotides: 8. The V gene's germline CDR1 is MNHEY and CDR2 SMNVEV (reference sequence). This CDR3 has 16 residues. In DNA, the CDR3 is TGTGCCAGCAGTTTTAACGGACAGGGGGCACGACAGCCCCAGCATTTT. Amino acids: CASSFNGQGARQPQHF.

The chain recombines TRBV3-1 (or the pseudogene TRBV3-2) with TRBJ2-5; 8 nucleotides line up with TRBD2. The V and J ends lost 4 bases and 1 base, in that order; junction bases with no gene match: 2. Germline CDR1 reads LGHDT; CDR2 reads YNNKEL (reference sequence). The CDR3 has 14 residues. The CDR3 loop is CASSRLAGQETQYF. CDR3 DNA: TGTGCCAGCAGCCGCCTAGCGGGCCAAGAGACCCAGTACTTC.

The chain has TRBV19 and TRBJ2-3; 12 bases line up with TRBD2. The CDR3 loop spans 15 amino acids. Trimming removed 8 bases from V and 4 bases from J; junction bases left unmatched: 7. Per germline, CDR1 LNHDA and CDR2 SQIVND (reference sequence). CDR3 sequence (DNA): TGTGCCAGTGCTACTAGCGGGGGGCCCCCAGATACGCAGTATTTT. Translation gives CASATSGGPPDTQYF.